This T cell receptor (beta chain) was captured in a study of T cells in Graves' hyperthyroidism and ophthalmopathy. In its sample, this clonotype was seen many times. V trimming: 3 bases; J trimming: 8 bases; junction bases outside the gene matches: 5. This CDR3 spans 13 amino acids. CDR1 is MGHDK and CDR2 is SYGVNS in the germline V gene. Amplified TCR beta CDR3 regions derived from RNA transcripts. When the TCR CDR3 underwent first-round RT-PCR, the HTBI primer set was used. TCRdb ran MiXCR on the multiplex PCR reads and lists one entry per CDR3 protein. The sample lists about 480,000 distinct CDR3 sequences, 24% occurring once.

Sequenced input: blood. The gene calls are TRBV25-1 and TRBJ1-2; 8 nucleotides agree with TRBD1. The TCR comes from a young woman with Graves' ophthalmopathy. CDR3 residues: CASSEGRGHGYTF. Here the CDR3 DNA reads TGTGCCAGCAGTGAGGGCAGGGGGCACGGCTACACCTTC.